Listed below are T cell receptor beta chains from one sample, sequenced in a study of molecular identifiers for immune sequencing clone quantification. Each CDR3 protein is one row after TCRdb ran MiXCR on the PCR reads. The data show 550,000 to 750,000 distinct CDR3 sequences, with 15% to 20% seen just once and under 0.95% held by the top ten. Sequenced material: naive CD8+ T cells from blood, with Jurkat cell RNA spiked in. Source of these receptors: a human donor in good health. Some libraries in this study had Jurkat cell RNA spiked in. The CDR3 runs from the conserved cysteine through the conserved F or W. Fields, in order: D gene, V gene, clone size, J gene, CDR3 DNA, CDR3 protein. A D gene is named only where the DNA matches it firmly. Expanded clones get a size class; other rows say once, few or many, or leave the size out.

d_gene: TRBD1; v_gene: TRBV12-3/TRBV12-4; abundance: many; j_gene: TRBJ2-1; CDR3nt: TGTGCCAGCAGTTCACAGGACAGGGGCCTCTACAATGAGCAGTTCTTC; CDR3aa: CASSSQDRGLYNEQFF
d_gene: -; v_gene: TRBV14; abundance: few; j_gene: TRBJ2-3; CDR3nt: TGTGCCAGCAGCCAAGCGAGGTTCTATGGCAGCACAGATACGCAGTATTTT; CDR3aa: CASSQARFYGSTDTQYF
d_gene: TRBD1; v_gene: TRBV7-9; abundance: many; j_gene: TRBJ1-5; CDR3nt: TGTGCCAGCAGCTTAGGCGACAGGGTCGAACCCCAGCATTTT; CDR3aa: CASSLGDRVEPQHF
d_gene: -; v_gene: TRBV14; abundance: many; j_gene: TRBJ1-2; CDR3nt: TGTGCCAGCAGCCAAGATGGACTACTCAGTGATGGCTACACCTTC; CDR3aa: CASSQDGLLSDGYTF
d_gene: -; v_gene: TRBV30; abundance: many; j_gene: TRBJ2-7; CDR3nt: TGTGCCTGGAGCATGGGAATACAGTCCGAGCAGTACTTC; CDR3aa: CAWSMGIQSEQYF
d_gene: -; v_gene: TRBV11-2; abundance: many; j_gene: TRBJ2-3; CDR3nt: TGTGCCAGCAGCCCCCCCTATGGACCCTACCGCACAGATACGCAGTATTTT; CDR3aa: CASSPPYGPYRTDTQYF
d_gene: TRBD2; v_gene: TRBV7-6; abundance: many; j_gene: TRBJ2-2; CDR3nt: TGTGCCAGCAGCTTATCCTCTAGCGGGAGGGACACCGGGGAGCTGTTTTTT; CDR3aa: CASSLSSSGRDTGELFF
d_gene: -; v_gene: TRBV20-1; abundance: few; j_gene: TRBJ2-7; CDR3nt: TGCAGTGCTACTATGAGGGGGTCTGGGACAAGGGGCTTTGGCGAGCAGTACTTC; CDR3aa: CSATMRGSGTRGFGEQYF
d_gene: TRBD1; v_gene: TRBV20-1; abundance: -; j_gene: TRBJ1-6; CDR3nt: TGCAGTGCCAGACGACCGGGACAGGGAGACTATAATTCACCCCTCCACTTT; CDR3aa: CSARRPGQGDYNSPLHF
d_gene: -; v_gene: TRBV10-2; abundance: few; j_gene: TRBJ2-7; CDR3nt: TGCGCCAGCAGGGACGGGGGGCCAGCCTACGAGCAGTACTTC; CDR3aa: CASRDGGPAYEQYF
d_gene: TRBD2; v_gene: TRBV6-6; abundance: few; j_gene: TRBJ2-7; CDR3nt: TGTGCCAGCAGTTACAATCAGCGGGACTTGCACTACGAGCAGTACTTC; CDR3aa: CASSYNQRDLHYEQYF
d_gene: -; v_gene: TRBV11-2; abundance: many; j_gene: TRBJ2-3; CDR3nt: TGTGCCAGCAGCCCTAGTAGGGACACACTCCCAGATACGCAGTATTTT; CDR3aa: CASSPSRDTLPDTQYF
d_gene: -; v_gene: TRBV3-1; abundance: many; j_gene: TRBJ2-2; CDR3nt: TGTGCCAGCAGCCAAGAGCGCACCCTGAACACCGGGGAGCTGTTTTTT; CDR3aa: CASSQERTLNTGELFF
d_gene: -; v_gene: TRBV7-9; abundance: many; j_gene: TRBJ1-4; CDR3nt: TGTGCCAGCAGTACGCGCGCAATGGGCGAGGTAAAACTGTTTTTT; CDR3aa: CASSTRAMGEVKLFF
d_gene: -; v_gene: TRBV30; abundance: few; j_gene: TRBJ2-3; CDR3nt: TGTGCCTGGAAAAAAGATACGCAGTATTTT; CDR3aa: CAWKKDTQYF
d_gene: -; v_gene: TRBV27; abundance: many; j_gene: TRBJ2-3; CDR3nt: TGTGCCAGCAGTTTAAAGGGTAACACAGATACGCAGTATTTT; CDR3aa: CASSLKGNTDTQYF
d_gene: -; v_gene: TRBV4-3; abundance: many; j_gene: TRBJ1-3; CDR3nt: TGCGCCAGCAGCCAAGATGGAAGGGGATCCTCTGGAAACACCATATATTTT; CDR3aa: CASSQDGRGSSGNTIYF
d_gene: TRBD2; v_gene: TRBV19; abundance: many; j_gene: TRBJ2-1; CDR3nt: TGTGCCAGTAGTGCCACTAGCGCTGGTGAGCAGTTCTTC; CDR3aa: CASSATSAGEQFF
d_gene: -; v_gene: TRBV9; abundance: -; j_gene: TRBJ2-7; CDR3nt: TGTGCCAGCAGCGTAGGTCAGATATCTTACGAGCAGTACTTC; CDR3aa: CASSVGQISYEQYF
d_gene: TRBD2; v_gene: TRBV6-5; abundance: many; j_gene: TRBJ2-1; CDR3nt: TGTGCCACCAGGACTAGCGGGGGGGCACCACACAATGAGCAGTTCTTC; CDR3aa: CATRTSGGAPHNEQFF
d_gene: TRBD1; v_gene: TRBV19; abundance: -; j_gene: TRBJ2-7; CDR3nt: TGTGCCAGTAGTACGAAAGGACAGGGGGCTGGCGAGCAGTACTTC; CDR3aa: CASSTKGQGAGEQYF
d_gene: TRBD1; v_gene: TRBV12-3/TRBV12-4; abundance: many; j_gene: TRBJ1-5; CDR3nt: TGTGCCAGCAGAGACAGGGGGCCGGGGCCCCAGCATTTT; CDR3aa: CASRDRGPGPQHF
d_gene: -; v_gene: TRBV6-5; abundance: many; j_gene: TRBJ2-3; CDR3nt: TGTGCCAGCAGTTACTACCGGAGCACAGATACGCAGTATTTT; CDR3aa: CASSYYRSTDTQYF
d_gene: -; v_gene: TRBV4-1; abundance: many; j_gene: TRBJ1-5; CDR3nt: TGCGCCAGCAGCCAAGATCCGGGGGACGTAATAAGCAATCAGCCCCAGCATTTT; CDR3aa: CASSQDPGDVISNQPQHF
d_gene: -; v_gene: TRBV13; abundance: -; j_gene: TRBJ2-1; CDR3nt: TGTGCCAGCAGCGCAGAGGAGGGTTACAATGAGCAGTTCTTC; CDR3aa: CASSAEEGYNEQFF
d_gene: TRBD1; v_gene: TRBV6-1; abundance: -; j_gene: TRBJ2-7; CDR3nt: TGTGCCAGCAGTGATGCGGGGACAGGGGTCTACGAGCAGTACTTC; CDR3aa: CASSDAGTGVYEQYF
d_gene: -; v_gene: TRBV4-1; abundance: -; j_gene: TRBJ2-7; CDR3nt: TGCGCCAGCAGCCAAGGAATGGGGGGGCCCTACGAGCAGTACTTC; CDR3aa: CASSQGMGGPYEQYF
d_gene: -; v_gene: TRBV4-1; abundance: many; j_gene: TRBJ2-3; CDR3nt: TGCGCCAGCCAGAGACTAGTTGGCACAGATACGCAGTATTTT; CDR3aa: CASQRLVGTDTQYF
d_gene: -; v_gene: TRBV10-1; abundance: few; j_gene: TRBJ2-7; CDR3nt: TGCGCCAGCAGTGAGTCTGGCCTGAGATCCGAGCAGTACTTC; CDR3aa: CASSESGLRSEQYF
d_gene: TRBD1; v_gene: TRBV19; abundance: few; j_gene: TRBJ1-5; CDR3nt: TGTGCCAGTACCTCACAGGACAGGGGGAGTATCTATAGCAATCAGCCCCAGCATTTT; CDR3aa: CASTSQDRGSIYSNQPQHF
d_gene: TRBD2; v_gene: TRBV27; abundance: many; j_gene: TRBJ2-3; CDR3nt: TGTGCCAGCAGTGATATAGCGGGAGCGACAGATACGCAGTATTTT; CDR3aa: CASSDIAGATDTQYF
d_gene: -; v_gene: TRBV27; abundance: many; j_gene: TRBJ2-7; CDR3nt: TGTGCCAGCAGTTTAAAGGGGGTTACCTACGAGCAGTACTTC; CDR3aa: CASSLKGVTYEQYF
d_gene: -; v_gene: TRBV20-1; abundance: many; j_gene: TRBJ2-7; CDR3nt: TGCAGTGCTAGAGGTCCGACCCTCTACGAGCAGTACTTC; CDR3aa: CSARGPTLYEQYF
d_gene: -; v_gene: TRBV10-3; abundance: many; j_gene: TRBJ1-1; CDR3nt: TGTGCCATCAGTGAGTCAGAATTTCGCGGGGCAGAAGCTTTCTTT; CDR3aa: CAISESEFRGAEAFF
d_gene: TRBD1; v_gene: TRBV5-8; abundance: few; j_gene: TRBJ2-5; CDR3nt: TGTGCCAGCAGCTGGGGGACAGGGGTAGAGACCCAGTACTTC; CDR3aa: CASSWGTGVETQYF
d_gene: -; v_gene: TRBV30; abundance: few; j_gene: TRBJ1-5; CDR3nt: TGTGCCTGGAGTGTACTTGGTCAGGGAGATCAGCCCCAGCATTTT; CDR3aa: CAWSVLGQGDQPQHF
d_gene: -; v_gene: TRBV29-1; abundance: once; j_gene: TRBJ2-3; CDR3nt: TGCAGCGTTGAAGGAGAGGAGGCGGACACGCAGTATTTT; CDR3aa: CSVEGEEADTQYF
d_gene: TRBD2; v_gene: TRBV2; abundance: -; j_gene: TRBJ2-7; CDR3nt: TGTGCCAGCAGTGCTAGCGGGATCTACGAGCAGTACTTC; CDR3aa: CASSASGIYEQYF
d_gene: TRBD1; v_gene: TRBV5-5; abundance: -; j_gene: TRBJ2-7; CDR3nt: TGTGCCAGCAGATCCGGGACAGGGTCGTACGAGCAGTACTTC; CDR3aa: CASRSGTGSYEQYF
d_gene: TRBD1; v_gene: TRBV24-1; abundance: many; j_gene: TRBJ1-1; CDR3nt: TGTGCCACCAGCTGTCATCACACTCAGGGGGCTATGGAAGCTTTCTTT; CDR3aa: CATSCHHTQGAMEAFF
d_gene: -; v_gene: TRBV19; abundance: many; j_gene: TRBJ1-5; CDR3nt: TGTGCCAGTAGTATCGGGACATTCCTCCAGCCCCAGCATTTT; CDR3aa: CASSIGTFLQPQHF
d_gene: TRBD2; v_gene: TRBV11-2; abundance: many; j_gene: TRBJ2-3; CDR3nt: TGTGCCAGCAGCACCTCTAGCGGGGGGCAGGGAGATACGCAGTATTTT; CDR3aa: CASSTSSGGQGDTQYF
d_gene: TRBD2; v_gene: TRBV13; abundance: many; j_gene: TRBJ2-3; CDR3nt: TGTGCCAGCAGCTTCTCACTAGCGGGGGTCACAGATACGCAGTATTTT; CDR3aa: CASSFSLAGVTDTQYF
d_gene: -; v_gene: TRBV7-9; abundance: -; j_gene: TRBJ2-5; CDR3nt: TGTGCCAGCAGCCTCACCCCCGGGACCCAAGAGACCCAGTACTTC; CDR3aa: CASSLTPGTQETQYF
d_gene: -; v_gene: TRBV27; abundance: -; j_gene: TRBJ1-1; CDR3nt: TGTGCCAGCAGTCCCATTGGGGGCTTGGACACTGAAGCTTTCTTT; CDR3aa: CASSPIGGLDTEAFF
d_gene: -; v_gene: TRBV12-3/TRBV12-4; abundance: many; j_gene: TRBJ1-5; CDR3nt: TGTGCCAGCAGTTTCGGAAGTAATGAGCCCCAGCATTTT; CDR3aa: CASSFGSNEPQHF
d_gene: TRBD1; v_gene: TRBV5-1; abundance: many; j_gene: TRBJ1-1; CDR3nt: TGCGCCAGCAGCTTGGAAGGGCCGGGACAGGGGGCTCGGGACACTGAAGCTTTCTTT; CDR3aa: CASSLEGPGQGARDTEAFF
d_gene: -; v_gene: TRBV3-1; abundance: -; j_gene: TRBJ2-7; CDR3nt: TGTGCCAGCAGCCCTTTCATGCGATACGAGCAGTACTTC; CDR3aa: CASSPFMRYEQYF
d_gene: -; v_gene: TRBV30; abundance: many; j_gene: TRBJ2-7; CDR3nt: TGTGCCTGGAGTTATGGCGTTAACTACGAGCAGTACTTC; CDR3aa: CAWSYGVNYEQYF
d_gene: -; v_gene: TRBV27; abundance: -; j_gene: TRBJ2-5; CDR3nt: TGTGCCAGCAGTTTGGCAGGGACCGTCCAAGAGACCCAGTACTTC; CDR3aa: CASSLAGTVQETQYF
d_gene: -; v_gene: TRBV15; abundance: few; j_gene: TRBJ1-1; CDR3nt: TGTGCCACCAGCAGAGGAAGCAGGAACACTGAAGCTTTCTTT; CDR3aa: CATSRGSRNTEAFF
d_gene: TRBD2; v_gene: TRBV4-1; abundance: -; j_gene: TRBJ2-5; CDR3nt: TGCGCCAGCAGCCAGACCGCGGTAGGACGGACTAGTCTGCAAGAGACCCAGTACTTC; CDR3aa: CASSQTAVGRTSLQETQYF
d_gene: -; v_gene: TRBV7-2; abundance: many; j_gene: TRBJ1-5; CDR3nt: TGTGCCAGCAGCTTAAAACCGGGGTCAAGCAATCAGCCCCAGCATTTT; CDR3aa: CASSLKPGSSNQPQHF
d_gene: TRBD2; v_gene: TRBV5-6; abundance: few; j_gene: TRBJ2-1; CDR3nt: TGTGCCAGCAGCTTGGTGCGGGAGATCTACAATGAGCAGTTCTTC; CDR3aa: CASSLVREIYNEQFF
d_gene: -; v_gene: TRBV21-1; abundance: many; j_gene: TRBJ1-4; CDR3nt: TGTGCCAGCACCTCACATTCGGGGGGCCATGAAAAACTGTTTTTT; CDR3aa: CASTSHSGGHEKLFF
d_gene: -; v_gene: TRBV11-2; abundance: many; j_gene: TRBJ1-4; CDR3nt: TGTGCCAGCAGCCGAGCGGGGGGCAGTCTAGGAACTAATGAAAAACTGTTTTTT; CDR3aa: CASSRAGGSLGTNEKLFF
d_gene: -; v_gene: TRBV27; abundance: -; j_gene: TRBJ2-3; CDR3nt: TGTGCCAGCGGAAACCTTGGGTATACGCAGTATTTT; CDR3aa: CASGNLGYTQYF
d_gene: -; v_gene: TRBV20-1; abundance: -; j_gene: TRBJ1-2; CDR3nt: TGCAGTGCTAGAGTTCCGGTAGCAGGTCCCCATAGGGGCTACACCTTC; CDR3aa: CSARVPVAGPHRGYTF
d_gene: -; v_gene: TRBV27; abundance: many; j_gene: TRBJ2-7; CDR3nt: TGTGCCAGCAGTTTTGCCGGGTCCAATTACGAGCAGTACTTC; CDR3aa: CASSFAGSNYEQYF
d_gene: -; v_gene: TRBV6-4; abundance: -; j_gene: TRBJ2-6; CDR3nt: TGTGCCAGCAGTGAAACGAGCAGGGTGTATCCTGGGGCCAACGTCCTGACTTTC; CDR3aa: CASSETSRVYPGANVLTF